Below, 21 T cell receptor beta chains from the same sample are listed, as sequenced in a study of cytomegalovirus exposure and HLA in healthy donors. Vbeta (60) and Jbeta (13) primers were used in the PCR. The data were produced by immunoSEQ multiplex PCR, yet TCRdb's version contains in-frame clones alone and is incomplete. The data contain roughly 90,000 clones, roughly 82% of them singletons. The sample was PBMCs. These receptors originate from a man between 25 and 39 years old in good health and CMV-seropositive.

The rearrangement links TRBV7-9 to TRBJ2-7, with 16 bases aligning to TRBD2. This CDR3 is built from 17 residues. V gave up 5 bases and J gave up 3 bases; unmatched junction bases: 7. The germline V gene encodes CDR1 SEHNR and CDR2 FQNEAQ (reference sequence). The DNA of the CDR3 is TGTGCCAGCAGCGCTGGGACTAGCGGGAGGGCGATCTACGAGCAGTACTTC. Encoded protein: CASSAGTSGRAIYEQYF.

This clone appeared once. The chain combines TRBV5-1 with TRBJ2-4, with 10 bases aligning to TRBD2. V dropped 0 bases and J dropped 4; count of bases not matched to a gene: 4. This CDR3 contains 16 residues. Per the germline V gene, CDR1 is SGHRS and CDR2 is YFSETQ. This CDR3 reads CASSLESGRGKNIQYF. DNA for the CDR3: TGCGCCAGCAGCTTGGAAAGCGGGAGGGGGAAAAACATTCAGTACTTC. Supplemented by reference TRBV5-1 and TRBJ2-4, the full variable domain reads KAGVTQTPRYLIKTRGQQVTLSCSPISGHRSVSWYQQTPGQGLQFLFEYFSETQRNKGNFPGRFSGRQFSNSRSEMNVSTLELGDSALYLCASSLESGRGKNIQYFGAGTRLSVL.

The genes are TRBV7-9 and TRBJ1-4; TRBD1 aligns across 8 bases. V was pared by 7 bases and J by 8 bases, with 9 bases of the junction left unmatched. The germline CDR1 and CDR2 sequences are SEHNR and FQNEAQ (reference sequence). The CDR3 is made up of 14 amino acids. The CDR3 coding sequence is TGTGCCAGCATCTCAGGGGGCTCCACGGAAAAACTGTTTTTT. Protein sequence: CASISGGSTEKLFF.

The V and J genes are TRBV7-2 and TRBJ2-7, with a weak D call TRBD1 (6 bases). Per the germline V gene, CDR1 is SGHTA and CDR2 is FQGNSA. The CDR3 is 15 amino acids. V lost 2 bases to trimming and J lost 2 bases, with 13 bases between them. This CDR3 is CASSLSGQPTYEQYF. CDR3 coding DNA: TGTGCCAGCAGCTTATCCGGACAGCCCACCTACGAGCAGTACTTC. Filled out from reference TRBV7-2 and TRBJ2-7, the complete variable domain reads GAGVSQSPSNKVTEKGKDVELRCDPISGHTALYWYRQSLGQGLEFLIYFQGNSAPDKSGLPSDRFSAERTGGSVSTLTIQRTQQEDSAVYLCASSLSGQPTYEQYFGPGTRLTVT.

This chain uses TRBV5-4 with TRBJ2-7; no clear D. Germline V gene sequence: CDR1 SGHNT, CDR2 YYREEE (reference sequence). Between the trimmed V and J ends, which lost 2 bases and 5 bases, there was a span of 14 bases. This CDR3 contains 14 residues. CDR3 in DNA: TGTGCCAGCAGCTTTGTCAGGTCGCCAGACGAGCAGTACTTC. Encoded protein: CASSFVRSPDEQYF.

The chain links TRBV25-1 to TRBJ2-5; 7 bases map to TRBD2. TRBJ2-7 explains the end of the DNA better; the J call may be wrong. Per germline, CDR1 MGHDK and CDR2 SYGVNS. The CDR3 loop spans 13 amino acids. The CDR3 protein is CASRAGTYYEQYF. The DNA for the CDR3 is TGTGCCAGCAGAGCGGGAACTTACTACGAGCAGTACTTC.

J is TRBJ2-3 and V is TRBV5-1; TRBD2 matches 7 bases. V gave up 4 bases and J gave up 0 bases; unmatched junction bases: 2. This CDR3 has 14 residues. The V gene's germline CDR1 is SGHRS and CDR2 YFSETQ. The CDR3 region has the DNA TGCGCCAGCAGCAATAGCGGGAGCACAGATACGCAGTATTTT. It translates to CASSNSGSTDTQYF.

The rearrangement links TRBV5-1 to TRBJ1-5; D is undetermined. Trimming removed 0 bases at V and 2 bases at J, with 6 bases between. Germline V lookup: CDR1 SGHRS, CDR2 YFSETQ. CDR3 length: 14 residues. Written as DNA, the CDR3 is TGCGCCAGCAGCTTGGTCCCTGGCAATCAGCCCCAGCATTTT. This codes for CASSLVPGNQPQHF.

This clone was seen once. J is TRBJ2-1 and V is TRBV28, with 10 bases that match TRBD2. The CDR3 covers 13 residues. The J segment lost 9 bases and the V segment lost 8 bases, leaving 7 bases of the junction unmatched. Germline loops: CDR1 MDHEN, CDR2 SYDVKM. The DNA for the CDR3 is TGTGCCAGCCGCAGCGGGAGGGCCGTTGAGCAGTTCTTC. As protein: CASRSGRAVEQFF.

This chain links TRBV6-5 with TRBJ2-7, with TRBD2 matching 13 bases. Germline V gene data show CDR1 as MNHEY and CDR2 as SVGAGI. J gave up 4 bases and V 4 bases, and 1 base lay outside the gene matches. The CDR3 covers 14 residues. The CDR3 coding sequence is TGTGCCAGCAGTTTGGGACTAGCGGGGTACGAGCAGTACTTC. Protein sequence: CASSLGLAGYEQYF.

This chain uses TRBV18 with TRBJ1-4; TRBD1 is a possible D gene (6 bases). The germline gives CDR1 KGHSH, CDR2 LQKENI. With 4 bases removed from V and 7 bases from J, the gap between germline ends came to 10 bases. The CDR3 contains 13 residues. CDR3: CASSHREGEKLFF. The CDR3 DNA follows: TGTGCCAGCTCACACAGGGAGGGTGAAAAACTGTTTTTT. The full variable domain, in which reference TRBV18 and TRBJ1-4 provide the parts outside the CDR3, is NAGVMQNPRHLVRRRGQEARLRCSPMKGHSHVYWYRQLPEEGLKFMVYLQKENIIDESGMPKERFSAEFPKEGPSILRIQQVVRGDSAAYFCASSHREGEKLFFGSGTQLSVL.

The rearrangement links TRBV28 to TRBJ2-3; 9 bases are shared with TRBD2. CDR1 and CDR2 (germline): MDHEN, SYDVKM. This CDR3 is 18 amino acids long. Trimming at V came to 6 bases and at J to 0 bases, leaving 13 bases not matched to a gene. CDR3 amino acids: CASSQSLSLAGSTDTQYF. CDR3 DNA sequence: TGTGCCAGCAGCCAATCCCTTTCTCTAGCGGGGAGCACAGATACGCAGTATTTT.

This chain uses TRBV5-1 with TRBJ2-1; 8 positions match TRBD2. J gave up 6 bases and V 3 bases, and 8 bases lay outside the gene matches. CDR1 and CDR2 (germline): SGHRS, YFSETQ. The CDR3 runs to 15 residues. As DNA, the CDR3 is TGCGCCAGCAGCTCGGGACTAGACTCTGCCAATGAGCAGTTCTTC. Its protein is CASSSGLDSANEQFF.

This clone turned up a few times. CDR3: CASSPPGLGGTEAFF. The CDR3 nucleotides are TGTGCCAGCAGTCCACCCGGCCTCGGAGGTACTGAAGCTTTCTTT. The genes are TRBV28 and TRBJ1-1, with D hard to call. Looked up from germline, CDR1 is MDHEN and CDR2 is SYDVKM. The length of the CDR3 is 15 residues. V lost 5 bases and J lost 5, with 18 bases in between.

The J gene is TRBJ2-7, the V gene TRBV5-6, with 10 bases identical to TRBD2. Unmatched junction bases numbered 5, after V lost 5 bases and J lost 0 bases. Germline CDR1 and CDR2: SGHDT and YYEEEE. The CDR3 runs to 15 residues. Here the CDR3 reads CASRKTSGLSYEQYF. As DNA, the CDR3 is TGTGCCAGCAGGAAGACTAGCGGGCTCTCCTACGAGCAGTACTTC. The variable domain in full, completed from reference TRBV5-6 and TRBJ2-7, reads DAGVTQSPTHLIKTRGQQVTLRCSPKSGHDTVSWYQQALGQGPQFIFQYYEEEERQRGNFPDRFSGHQFPNYSSELNVNALLLGDSALYLCASRKTSGLSYEQYFGPGTRLTVT.

CDR3: CASRLAGMFTDTQYF. The CDR3 region has the DNA TGTGCCAGTAGGTTAGCGGGAATGTTTACAGATACGCAGTATTTT. This chain joins TRBV19 and TRBJ2-3; 8 bases are shared with TRBD2. The ends lost 6 bases at V and 3 bases at J; junction bases unmatched: 8. Germline CDR1 is LNHDA and CDR2 is SQIVND (reference sequence). This CDR3 contains 15 residues. Complete variable domain (other parts from reference TRBV19 and TRBJ2-3): DGGITQSPKYLFRKEGQNVTLSCEQNLNHDAMYWYRQDPGQGLRLIYYSQIVNDFQKGDIAEGYSVSREKKESFPLTVTSAQKNPTAFYLCASRLAGMFTDTQYFGPGTRLTVL.

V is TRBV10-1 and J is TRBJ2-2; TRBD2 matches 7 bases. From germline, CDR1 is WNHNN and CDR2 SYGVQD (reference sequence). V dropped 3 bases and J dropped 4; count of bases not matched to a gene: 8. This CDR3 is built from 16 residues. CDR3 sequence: CASSDGGGSATGELFF. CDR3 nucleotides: TGCGCCAGCAGTGACGGCGGCGGGAGTGCCACCGGGGAGCTGTTTTTT.

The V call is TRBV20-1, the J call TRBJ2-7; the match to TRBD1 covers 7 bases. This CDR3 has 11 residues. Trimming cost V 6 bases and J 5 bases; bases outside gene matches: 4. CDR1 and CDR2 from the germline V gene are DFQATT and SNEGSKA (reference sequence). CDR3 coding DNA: TGCAGTGCCGGGACAGTCGACGAGCAGTACTTC. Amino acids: CSAGTVDEQYF.

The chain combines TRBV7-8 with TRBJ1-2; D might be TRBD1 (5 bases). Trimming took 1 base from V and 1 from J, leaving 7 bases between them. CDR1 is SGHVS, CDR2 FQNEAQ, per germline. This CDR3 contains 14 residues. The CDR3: CASSLEGVNYGYTF. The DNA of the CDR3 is TGTGCCAGCAGCTTAGAAGGGGTTAACTATGGCTACACCTTC. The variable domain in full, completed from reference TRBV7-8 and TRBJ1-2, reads GAGVSQSPRYKVAKRGQDVALRCDPISGHVSLFWYQQALGQGPEFLTYFQNEAQLDKSGLPSDRFFAERPEGSVSTLKIQRTQQEDSAVYLCASSLEGVNYGYTFGSGTRLTVV.

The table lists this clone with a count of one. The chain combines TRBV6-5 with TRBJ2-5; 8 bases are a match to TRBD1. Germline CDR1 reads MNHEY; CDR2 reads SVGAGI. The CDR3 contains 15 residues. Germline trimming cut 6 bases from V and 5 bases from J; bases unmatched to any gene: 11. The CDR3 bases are TGTGCCAGCAGCCTACAGGGGGGCACCCCGGAGACCCAGTACTTC. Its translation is CASSLQGGTPETQYF.

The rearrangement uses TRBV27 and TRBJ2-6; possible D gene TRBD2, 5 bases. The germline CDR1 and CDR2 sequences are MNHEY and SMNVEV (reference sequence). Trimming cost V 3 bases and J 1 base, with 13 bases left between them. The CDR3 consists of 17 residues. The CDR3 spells CASSFKGRDSGANVLTF. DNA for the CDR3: TGTGCCAGCAGTTTCAAGGGTCGGGATTCTGGGGCCAACGTCCTGACTTTC.